The T cell receptor (beta chain) under discussion was sequenced for a study of tumor-infiltrating lymphocytes in oesophageal squamous cell carcinoma. This clonotype has only a few counts. Its ends do not fully match the called genes, so a read error is possible. TCRdb re-derived calls from the PCR reads in MiXCR, one entry per CDR3 protein. The repertoire holds 15,000 to 20,000 distinct CDR3 sequences, 40% to 55% seen once, with about 30% in the top ten. Sequencing used esophageal tumor tissue. The receptor's source is a male donor with esophageal squamous cell carcinoma.

The CDR3 coding sequence is TGTGCCAGCACCGGGACAGGGTGGGATAATTCACCCCTCCACTTC. Its translation: CASTGTGWDNSPLHF. V gene TRBV6-1 combines with J gene TRBJ2-7, with 9 positions matching TRBD1. Germline V CDR1 and CDR2: MNHNS, SASEGT. The CDR3 loop spans 15 amino acids.